This T cell receptor (beta chain) is from a study of cytomegalovirus exposure and HLA in healthy donors. Though nominally healthy at sampling, donors likely had unrecorded immune exposures. With regard to this clone: Its cognate antigen is unknown.

This CDR3 has 15 amino acids. V was pared by 0 bases and J by 8 bases, with 6 bases of the junction left unmatched. Germline CDR1 and CDR2: KGHSH and LQKENI. Findings and limits, study-wide: The likely explanation for a cluster of highly shared sequence variants was sequencing artifact. Later analysis identified several of the most significant clusters that appeared linked to common viral pathogens. It was reportedly the case that the classifier diagnosed cytomegalovirus status with high specificity and sensitivity.

Primers for the PCR totalled 60 Vbeta and 13 Jbeta. Only in-frame clones appear in the TCRdb table, and some are missing; sequencing was by immunoSEQ multiplex PCR. The top ten clones hold about 3% of a sample with roughly 110,000 clones, 70% to 80% of them seen once. This sequence was found in a woman between 18 and 29 years old in good health and CMV-seropositive. The chain joins TRBV18 to TRBJ1-4; 7 bases are a match to TRBD1. The material sequenced was PBMCs. This CDR3 is CASSPPGGYREKLFF. The CDR3 nucleotides read TGTGCCAGCTCACCACCAGGGGGCTACAGGGAAAAACTGTTTTTT.